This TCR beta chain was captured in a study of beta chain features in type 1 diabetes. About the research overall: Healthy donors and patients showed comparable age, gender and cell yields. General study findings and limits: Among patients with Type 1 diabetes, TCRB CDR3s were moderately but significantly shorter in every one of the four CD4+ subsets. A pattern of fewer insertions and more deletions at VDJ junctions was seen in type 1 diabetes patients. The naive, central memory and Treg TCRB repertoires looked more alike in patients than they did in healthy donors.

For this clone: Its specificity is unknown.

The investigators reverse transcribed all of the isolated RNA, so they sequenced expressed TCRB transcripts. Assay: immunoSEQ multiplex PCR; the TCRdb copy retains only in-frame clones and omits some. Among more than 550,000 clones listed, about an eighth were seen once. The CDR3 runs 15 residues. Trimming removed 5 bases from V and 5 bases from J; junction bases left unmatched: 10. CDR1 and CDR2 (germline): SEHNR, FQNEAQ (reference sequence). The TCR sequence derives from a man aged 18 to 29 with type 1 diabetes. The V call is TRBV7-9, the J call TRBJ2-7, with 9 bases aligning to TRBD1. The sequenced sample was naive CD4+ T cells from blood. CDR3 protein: CASSLQGTGLHEQYF. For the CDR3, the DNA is TGTGCCAGCAGCCTACAGGGGACAGGGTTACACGAGCAGTACTTC. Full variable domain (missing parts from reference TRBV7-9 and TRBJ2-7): DTGVSQNPRHKITKRGQNVTFRCDPISEHNRLYWYRQTLGQGPEFLTYFQNEAQLEKSRLLSDRFSAERPKGSFSTLEIQRTEQGDSAMYLCASSLQGTGLHEQYFGPGTRLTVT.